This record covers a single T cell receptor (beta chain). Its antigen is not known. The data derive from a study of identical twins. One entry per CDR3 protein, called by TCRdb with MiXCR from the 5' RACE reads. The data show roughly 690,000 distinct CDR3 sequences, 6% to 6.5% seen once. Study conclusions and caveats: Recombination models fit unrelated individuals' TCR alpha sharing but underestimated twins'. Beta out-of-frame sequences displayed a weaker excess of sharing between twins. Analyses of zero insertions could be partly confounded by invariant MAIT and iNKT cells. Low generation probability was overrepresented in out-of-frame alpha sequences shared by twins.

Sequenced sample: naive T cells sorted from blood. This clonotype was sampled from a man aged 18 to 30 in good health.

CDR3 amino acids: CASSLGQGGSTDTQYF. The DNA for the CDR3 is TGCGCCAGCAGCCTGGGACAGGGTGGTAGCACAGATACGCAGTATTTT. This rearrangement joins TRBV5-1 to TRBJ2-3; TRBD1 aligns across 9 bases. The germline gives CDR1 SGHRS, CDR2 YFSETQ. V gave up 4 bases and J gave up 0 bases; unmatched junction bases: 6. There are 16 residues in the CDR3.